Reported below is one T cell receptor beta chain. The data are from a study of T cell responses to AZD1222 COVID-19 vaccine. TCRdb's table, derived via immunoSEQ multiplex PCR, lists solely in-frame clones and lacks some. The sample yields roughly 140,000 clones, around 90% seen once. V lost 4 bases to trimming and J lost 3 bases; unmatched junction nucleotides: 3. Germline CDR1 GTSNPN, CDR2 SVGIG (reference sequence). The CDR3 has 13 residues. The sequencing used peripheral blood, collected 28 days after the second AZD1222 dose. This TCR was sampled from an adult who received the AZD1222 COVID-19 vaccine. The V and J genes are TRBV30 and TRBJ2-1; 7 nucleotides agree with TRBD2. CDR3 bases: TGTGCCTGGATGGCGGGGGACTACAATGAGCAGTTCTTC. This encodes CAWMAGDYNEQFF. The full variable domain, with the rest looked up from reference TRBV30 and TRBJ2-1, is SQTIHQWPATLVQPVGSPLSLECTVEGTSNPNLYWYRQAAGRGLQLLFYSVGIGQISSEVPQNLSASRPQDRQFILSSKKLLLSDSGFYLCAWMAGDYNEQFFGPGTRLTVL.